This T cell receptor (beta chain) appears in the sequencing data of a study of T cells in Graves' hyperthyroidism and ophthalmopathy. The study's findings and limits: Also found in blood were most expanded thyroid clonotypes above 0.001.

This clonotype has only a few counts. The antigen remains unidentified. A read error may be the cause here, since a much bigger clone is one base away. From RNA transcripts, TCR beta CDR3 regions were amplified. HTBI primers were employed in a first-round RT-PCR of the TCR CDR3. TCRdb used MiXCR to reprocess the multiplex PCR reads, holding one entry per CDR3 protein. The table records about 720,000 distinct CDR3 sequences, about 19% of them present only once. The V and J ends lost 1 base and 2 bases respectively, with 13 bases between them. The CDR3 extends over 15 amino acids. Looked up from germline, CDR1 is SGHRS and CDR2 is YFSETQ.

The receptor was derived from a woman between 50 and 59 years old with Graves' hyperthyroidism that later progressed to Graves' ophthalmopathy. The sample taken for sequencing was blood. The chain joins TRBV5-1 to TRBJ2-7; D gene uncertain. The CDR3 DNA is TGCGCCAGCAGCTTGTATGGGGAAGTACCCTACGAGCAGTACTTC. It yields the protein CASSLYGEVPYEQYF.